This T cell receptor beta chain came from a study of T cells after yellow fever vaccination. Broader study findings: The booster response re-showed most primary clones: 96% CD4, 88% CD8.

This clonotype showed up many times. Its antigen is still unknown. TCRdb called the 5' RACE reads again in MiXCR, with one record for every CDR3 protein. In the table there are some 400,000 distinct CDR3 sequences, 6.2% of which are singletons. There are 14 residues in the CDR3. Trimming removed 5 bases from V and 4 bases from J; junction bases left unmatched: 9. Looked up from germline, CDR1 is SQVTM and CDR2 is ANQGSEA. The chain uses TRBV29-1 and TRBJ2-5; 8 bases align to TRBD1. This receptor was obtained from a man aged 25 to 40 who received the YFV17D yellow fever vaccine. The sample here was PBMCs, taken 5 days after the yellow fever booster vaccination. The CDR3, as DNA: TGCAGCGTTCTCCCCCGGACAGGGAGAGAGACCCAGTACTTC. Translating it yields CSVLPRTGRETQYF.